These T cell receptor beta chains were read from a single sample in a study of regulatory T cells in long-lasting Graves disease. TCRdb re-derived calls from the multiplex PCR reads in MiXCR, one entry per CDR3 protein. The data contain some 450,000 distinct CDR3 sequences, around 15% of them singletons. These data are also associated with another study on T cells in Graves' hyperthyroidism and ophthalmopathy.

The sample was peripheral blood mononuclear cells (PBMCs), taken at new diagnosis, from a patient treated with antithyroid drugs. Receptor source: a woman in her twenties or thirties with Graves disease. Both conserved end residues are part of each CDR3. Each record gives: V gene, CDR3 protein.

V gene: TRBV6-2/TRBV6-3
CDR3 protein: CASRIAGGPRNEQFF

V gene: TRBV7-6
CDR3 protein: CASSLDPRTRGYTF

V gene: TRBV2
CDR3 protein: CASSVRAARNIQYF

V gene: TRBV5-5
CDR3 protein: CASSLGLAGDIAKNIQYF

V gene: TRBV18
CDR3 protein: CASSEGASGSLEQYF

V gene: TRBV9
CDR3 protein: CASSSPREPYDEQYF

V gene: TRBV3-1
CDR3 protein: CASSSSGGWETQYF

V gene: TRBV18
CDR3 protein: CASSPMGQETQYF

V gene: TRBV7-9
CDR3 protein: CASSMTSGRTPYEQYF

V gene: TRBV12-3/TRBV12-4
CDR3 protein: CASSLLGRGLSLYEQYF

V gene: TRBV15
CDR3 protein: CATSRDVGRGIYSNQPQHF

V gene: TRBV5-8
CDR3 protein: CASSPGVGDTGELFF

V gene: TRBV7-9
CDR3 protein: CASSLGIAAGGMPYEQYF

V gene: TRBV20-1
CDR3 protein: CSASSGRAYNEQFF

V gene: TRBV28
CDR3 protein: CASSYLNHEQYF

V gene: TRBV6-5
CDR3 protein: CASTYNRGRNTEASF

V gene: TRBV28
CDR3 protein: CASSRGQGSHEQYF

V gene: TRBV24-1
CDR3 protein: CATSDAGLDYNEQFF

V gene: TRBV20-1
CDR3 protein: CSPQRGTSGYNEQFF

V gene: TRBV11-2
CDR3 protein: CASKWGASGYEQYF

V gene: TRBV18
CDR3 protein: CASSPAPTSHEQYF

V gene: TRBV6-2/TRBV6-3
CDR3 protein: CASSYLGVGDILENTEAFF

V gene: TRBV28
CDR3 protein: CASSPLGSSGGYEQYF

V gene: TRBV2
CDR3 protein: CASSGGADEQFF

V gene: TRBV20-1
CDR3 protein: CSARDTKTPTGGTQYF

V gene: TRBV14
CDR3 protein: CASSQDGYQPQHF

V gene: TRBV5-1
CDR3 protein: CASSRVGISSYNEQFF

V gene: TRBV6-1
CDR3 protein: CASSPGDPIYEQYF

V gene: TRBV6-2/TRBV6-3
CDR3 protein: CASSTGLLYEQYF

V gene: TRBV6-1
CDR3 protein: CASTPGRYTEAFF

V gene: TRBV2
CDR3 protein: CATTVASGTDTQYF

V gene: TRBV27
CDR3 protein: CASGDRGTRNIQYF

V gene: TRBV6-1
CDR3 protein: CASRPDRGRSEKLFF

V gene: TRBV7-6
CDR3 protein: CASSSGWAQPQHF

V gene: TRBV27
CDR3 protein: CASGFDPGQVHEQYF

V gene: TRBV27
CDR3 protein: CASGADQGYQPQHF

V gene: TRBV6-1
CDR3 protein: CASRDPWWGTGELFF